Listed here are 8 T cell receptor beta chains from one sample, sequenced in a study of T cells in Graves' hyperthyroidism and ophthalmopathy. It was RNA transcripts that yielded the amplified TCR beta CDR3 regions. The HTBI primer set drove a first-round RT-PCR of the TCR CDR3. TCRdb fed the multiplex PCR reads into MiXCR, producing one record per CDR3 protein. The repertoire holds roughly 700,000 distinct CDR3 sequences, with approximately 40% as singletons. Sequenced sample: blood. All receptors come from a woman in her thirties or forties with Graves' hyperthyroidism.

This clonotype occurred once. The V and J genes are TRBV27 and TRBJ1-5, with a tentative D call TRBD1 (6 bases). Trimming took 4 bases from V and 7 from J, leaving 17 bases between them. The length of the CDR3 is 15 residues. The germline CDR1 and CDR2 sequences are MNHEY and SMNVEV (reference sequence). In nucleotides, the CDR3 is TGTGCCAGCAGTTCCGAGGGGGGGCAGCGACAGCCCCAGCATTTT. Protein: CASSSEGGQRQPQHF.

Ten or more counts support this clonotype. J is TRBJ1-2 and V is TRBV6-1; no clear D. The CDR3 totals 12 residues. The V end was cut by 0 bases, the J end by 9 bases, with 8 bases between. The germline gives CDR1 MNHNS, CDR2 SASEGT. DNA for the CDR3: TGTGCCAGCAGTGAAGCGGCTTGGAGCTACACCTTC. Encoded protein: CASSEAAWSYTF.

The chain's CDR3 is CASSPLGPAGKEKLFF. CDR3 coding DNA: TGTGCCAGCAGTCCGCTCGGTCCCGCAGGGAAGGAAAAACTGTTTTTT. The chain links TRBV7-9 to TRBJ1-4, with D possibly TRBD1 on 5 matching bases. Looked up from germline, CDR1 is SEHNR and CDR2 is FQNEAQ (reference sequence). The V end was cut by 6 bases, the J end by 8 bases, with 22 bases between. The CDR3 runs 16 residues.

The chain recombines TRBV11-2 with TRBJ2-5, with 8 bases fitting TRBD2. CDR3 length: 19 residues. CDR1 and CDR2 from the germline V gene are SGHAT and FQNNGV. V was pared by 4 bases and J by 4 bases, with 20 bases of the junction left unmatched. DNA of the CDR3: TGTGCCAGCAGCTCCGAAGCGAGGGGTCTAGGCGGGGGGAGAGAGACCCAGTACTTC. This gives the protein CASSSEARGLGGGRETQYF.

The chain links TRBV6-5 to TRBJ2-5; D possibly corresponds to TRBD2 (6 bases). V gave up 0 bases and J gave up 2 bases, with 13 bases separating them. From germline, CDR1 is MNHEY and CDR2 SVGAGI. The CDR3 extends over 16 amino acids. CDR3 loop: CASSYSTSGSQETQYF. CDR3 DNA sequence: TGTGCCAGCAGTTACTCGACAAGCGGGTCGCAAGAGACCCAGTACTTC.

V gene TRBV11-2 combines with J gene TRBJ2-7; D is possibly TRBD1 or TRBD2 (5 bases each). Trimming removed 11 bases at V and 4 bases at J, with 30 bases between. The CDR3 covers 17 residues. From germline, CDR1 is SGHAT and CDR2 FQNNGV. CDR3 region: CAWSRATRDPRPYEQYF. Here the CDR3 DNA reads TGTGCCTGGAGTCGGGCGACCCGGGACCCTAGGCCTTACGAGCAGTACTTC.

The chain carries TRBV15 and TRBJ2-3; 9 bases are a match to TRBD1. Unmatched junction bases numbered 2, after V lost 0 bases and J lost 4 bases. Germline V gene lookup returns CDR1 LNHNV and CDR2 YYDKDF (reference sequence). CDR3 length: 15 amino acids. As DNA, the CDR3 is TGTGCCACCAGCAGAGAGGGACAGGGCCCAGATACGCAGTATTTT. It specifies CATSREGQGPDTQYF.

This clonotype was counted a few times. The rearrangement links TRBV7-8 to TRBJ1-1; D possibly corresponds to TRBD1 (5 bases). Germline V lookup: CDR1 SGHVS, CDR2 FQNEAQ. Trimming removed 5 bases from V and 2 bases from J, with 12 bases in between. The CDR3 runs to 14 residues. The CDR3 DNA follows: TGTGCCAGCAGCCCCCGGGACCATAACACTGAAGCTTTCTTT. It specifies CASSPRDHNTEAFF.